This TCR beta chain comes out of a study of control samples from healthy donors and cancer patients (dated by TCRdb to the early 2020s). V is pared back by 1 base and J by 4 bases, with 13 bases lying between the germline termini. Based on the germline V gene, the CDR1 and CDR2 sequences are KGHDR and SFDVKD. The CDR3, cysteine through phenylalanine, is 16 amino acids long. Only CDR3 DNA is held: 48 bases, read in frame from base 1. About this clone: The antigen this receptor binds is unknown. Within one base of it there is no much larger clone, and no base qualities were kept.

The library was produced with the immunoSEQ multiplex PCR assay. TCRdb provides this immuneACCESS table in a form limited to in-frame rearrangements. Some clones are lacking; in checked studies, under half of them reflect an unresolved V gene, and why the rest are absent is not known. The sample profile shows about 140,000 clones; approximately 94% of them were found once. The ten most abundant clones make up approximately 14% of the sample. The TCR sequence derives from a man aged 35 to 55 in good health. The V and J genes are TRBV24-1 and TRBJ2-1, with the D gene tentatively TRBD1 or TRBD2, based on 5 matching bases in each. The source material was blood. For the CDR3, the sequence is CATSDFRGPGYNEQFF. The nucleotide sequence is TGTGCCACCAGTGATTTCCGAGGGCCAGGGTACAATGAGCAGTTCTTC.